The rows below give T cell receptor beta chains drawn from one sample of a study of beta chain features in type 1 diabetes. Clones were sequenced by immunoSEQ multiplex PCR, and TCRdb holds only the in-frame ones, with some missing. The sample records 300,000 to 350,000 clones, around a fifth being singletons. Sequences were obtained from naive CD4+ T cells from blood. These receptors came from a woman aged 18-30 years in good health. Each CDR3 is given with its conserved first and last residue. The D gene is left open where the match is weak. For some rows the clone size is stated as once, few or many, or as a class when expanded; others skip it.

V gene	J gene	clone size	D gene	CDR3 DNA	CDR3 protein
TRBV30	TRBJ2-5	few	NA	TGTGCCTGGAGTATCACTAGACGGCAAGAGACCCAGTACTTC	CAWSITRRQETQYF
TRBV30	TRBJ1-1	NA	NA	TGTGCCTGGCAGACCTGGCGGGACACTGAAGCTTTCTTT	CAWQTWRDTEAFF
TRBV18	TRBJ2-7	few	NA	TGTGCCAGCTCACTTTCTAGCTCCTACGAGCAGTACTTC	CASSLSSSYEQYF
TRBV5-1	TRBJ2-2	NA	NA	TGCGCCAGCAGCCAGTTGTGGAACACCGGGGAGCTGTTTTTT	CASSQLWNTGELFF
TRBV2	TRBJ2-1	NA	NA	TGTGCCAGCACGCGAAGAGGGGAGCAGTTCTTC	CASTRRGEQFF
TRBV19	TRBJ1-2	few	NA	TGTGCCAGTAGTATAAGAGGGCCCTATGGCTACACCTTC	CASSIRGPYGYTF
TRBV7-2	TRBJ1-2	NA	NA	TGTGCCAGCAGCTTAGCTACAGGGTACTATGGCTACACCTTC	CASSLATGYYGYTF
TRBV6-1	TRBJ1-2	few	NA	TGTGCCAGCAGTGAAGCAAGGCCGACGGGCTATGGCTACACCTTC	CASSEARPTGYGYTF
TRBV2	TRBJ1-6	NA	TRBD1	TGTGCCAGCAGTGAAGGGGGGATCCAGGGGGCTTCACCCCTCCACTTT	CASSEGGIQGASPLHF
TRBV9	TRBJ2-1	NA	TRBD2	TGTGCCAGCAGCGTAGGTAGCGGGAGGGACGATGAGCAGTTCTTC	CASSVGSGRDDEQFF
TRBV29-1	TRBJ1-1	NA	TRBD1	TGCAGCGTTGAAGGCTCAAGGACAGGGGCAGGTGAAGCTTTCTTT	CSVEGSRTGAGEAFF
TRBV30	TRBJ2-7	NA	NA	TGTGCCGGAAGTAGCACCCACGAGCAGTACTTC	CAGSSTHEQYF
TRBV5-4	TRBJ2-3	few	TRBD1	TGTGCCAGCAGCGGGGACAGGGCCTCAGATACGCAGTATTTT	CASSGDRASDTQYF
TRBV4-1	TRBJ2-3	NA	TRBD2	TGCGCCAGCAGCGCCTTAGGCGGGAGTGTGCCAGATACGCAGTATTTT	CASSALGGSVPDTQYF
TRBV30	TRBJ1-5	NA	NA	TGTGCCTGGTCATTGGGGACAACCAATCAGCCCCAGCATTTT	CAWSLGTTNQPQHF
TRBV18	TRBJ2-1	NA	NA	TGTGCCAGCTCTCCCCAGGGAACATCCGATGAGCAGTTCTTC	CASSPQGTSDEQFF
TRBV28	TRBJ2-2	NA	NA	TGTGCCAGCAGTAACCAGGGGTCCGGGGAGCTGTTTTTT	CASSNQGSGELFF
TRBV7-7	TRBJ2-5	NA	NA	TGTGCTAGCAGCTTAGGGGGGGGAATCCAAGAGACCCAGTACTTC	CASSLGGGIQETQYF
TRBV19	TRBJ1-1	NA	TRBD1	TGTGCCAGTAGTAACCGGGACAGGGGGCTAAAGACTGAAGCTTTCTTT	CASSNRDRGLKTEAFF
TRBV5-1	TRBJ2-7	few	TRBD2	TGCGCCAGCAGCCGAACTAGCGGGGGAACCTACGAGCAGTACTTC	CASSRTSGGTYEQYF
TRBV23-1	TRBJ1-3	NA	NA	TGCGCCGGGCCCGAGGGCACCATATATTTT	CAGPEGTIYF
TRBV5-4	TRBJ1-1	NA	TRBD1	TGTGCCAGCAGCCTGACAGGGCCGAACACTGAAGCTTTCTTT	CASSLTGPNTEAFF
TRBV7-2	TRBJ1-6	few	TRBD1	TGTGCCAGCAACCACCGGGACAGGGGTTCACCCCTCCACTTT	CASNHRDRGSPLHF